This TCR beta chain is drawn from a study of blood T cell repertoires in COVID-19 (dated by TCRdb to the early 2020s). Context from the whole study: Collaborator samples came from the United States, Italy and Spain and covered acute and convalescent phases of COVID-19. Deeply sampled blood TCRbeta repertoires from subjects exposed to, actively infected with, or recovered from COVID-19 were included in the dataset. The material from the prospective study consisted of cDNA or gDNA derived from T cells, B-cell-depleted T cells, or PBMCs. Where HLA class I and class II types were available, the types were taken from metadata supplied by the sample provider, not from assay-based typing. Sample metadata almost always included a de-identified subject ID, COVID-19 status, age in years and sex. Samples came from the ongoing ImmuneRACE study (first 160 participants) plus 1,254 subjects from 6 global collaborators. The repertoires were released in a freely available public database meant as a resource for research on the immune response to SARS-CoV-2.

At one collaborating source in Seattle, patients were enrolled during active infection and were followed longitudinally through the course of disease. Collaborating institutions collected whole blood in K2EDTA tubes following their own protocols. For TCRbeta analysis, collaborator samples were shipped as frozen whole blood, as isolated PBMCs, or as DNA extracted from either sample type. What the research found in general, with its limitations: The amount of clinical and demographic metadata varied by source and participant and was provided uncurated.

TCRbeta CDR3 regions were amplified from genomic DNA by means of the immunoSEQ Assay, a bias-controlled multiplex PCR. Under the source paper's analysis protocol: The number of nucleated cells in each sample was estimated from the amplification of reference gene primers within the assay. To quantify the absolute abundance of each unique TCRbeta CDR3 rearrangement, sequence reads were collapsed and filtered. For each sample, productive Simpson clonality was calculated by taking the square root of Simpson's diversity index across productive rearrangements. Imported from immuneACCESS, the table was reduced by TCRdb to in-frame sequences with V and J called. These copies leave out some clones; in studies compared against another copy, an unresolved V gene accounts for under half, and the cause of the remainder is not known. The V and J calls and clone size come from that table; D and trimming were worked out from the DNA. This sample lists more than 200,000 clones; more than 85% were detected once. Around 5.1% of the sample rests with the top ten.

Taken from cysteine to phenylalanine, the CDR3 has 12 residues. Just the 36-base CDR3 DNA is kept, in frame starting at base 1. The CDR1 and CDR2 encoded by the germline V gene (reference sequence) are GTSNPN and SVGIG. Trimming at the junction amounts to 8 bases on V and 6 bases on J, and the germline ends lie 16 bases apart. Comment on this clone: Its antigen is currently not known. No quality values exist for individual bases; no much larger clone is one base distant.

The clonotype comes from a woman in her fifties or sixties with COVID-19, enrolled during active disease. The rearranged chain carries TRBV30 and TRBJ1-2; a tentative D match to TRBD1 spans 5 bases. The sample consisted of peripheral blood. CDR3 region: CAGGQWSDGYTF. DNA sequence: TGTGCCGGTGGACAATGGAGCGATGGCTACACCTTC.